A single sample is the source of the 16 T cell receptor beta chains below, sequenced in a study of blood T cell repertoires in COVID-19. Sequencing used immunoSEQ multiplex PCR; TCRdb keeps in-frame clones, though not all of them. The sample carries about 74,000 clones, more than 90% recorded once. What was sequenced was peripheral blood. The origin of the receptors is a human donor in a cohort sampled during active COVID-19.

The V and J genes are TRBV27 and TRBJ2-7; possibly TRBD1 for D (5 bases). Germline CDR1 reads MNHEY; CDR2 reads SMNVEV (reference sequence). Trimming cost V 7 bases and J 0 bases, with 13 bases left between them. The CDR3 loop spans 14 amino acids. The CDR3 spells CASKDSPSSYEQYF. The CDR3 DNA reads TGTGCCAGCAAAGACAGCCCTAGCTCCTACGAGCAGTACTTC.

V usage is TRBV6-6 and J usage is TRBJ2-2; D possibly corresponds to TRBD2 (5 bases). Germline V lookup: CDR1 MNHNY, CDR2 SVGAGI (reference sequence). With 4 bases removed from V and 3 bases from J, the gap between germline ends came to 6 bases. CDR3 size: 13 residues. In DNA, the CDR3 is TGTGCCAGCAGTTTACTAGACACCGGGGAGCTGTTTTTT. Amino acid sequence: CASSLLDTGELFF.

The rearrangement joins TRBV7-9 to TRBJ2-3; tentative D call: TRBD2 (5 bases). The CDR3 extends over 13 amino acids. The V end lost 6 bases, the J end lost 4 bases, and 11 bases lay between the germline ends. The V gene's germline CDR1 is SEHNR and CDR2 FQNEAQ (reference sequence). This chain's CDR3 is CASRASGSDTQYF. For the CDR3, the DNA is TGTGCCAGCAGAGCCTCGGGGTCAGATACGCAGTATTTT.

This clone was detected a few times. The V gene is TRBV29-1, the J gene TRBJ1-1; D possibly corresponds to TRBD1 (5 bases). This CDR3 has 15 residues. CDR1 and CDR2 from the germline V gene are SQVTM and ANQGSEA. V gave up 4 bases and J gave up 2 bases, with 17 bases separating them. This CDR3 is CSVGGGGVLNTEAFF. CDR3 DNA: TGCAGCGTTGGGGGGGGTGGCGTTCTTAACACTGAAGCTTTCTTT. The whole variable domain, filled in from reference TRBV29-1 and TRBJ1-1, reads SAVISQKPSRDICQRGTSLTIQCQVDSQVTMMFWYRQQPGQSLTLIATANQGSEATYESGFVIDKFPISRPNLTFSTLTVSNMSPEDSSIYLCSVGGGGVLNTEAFFGQGTRLTVV.

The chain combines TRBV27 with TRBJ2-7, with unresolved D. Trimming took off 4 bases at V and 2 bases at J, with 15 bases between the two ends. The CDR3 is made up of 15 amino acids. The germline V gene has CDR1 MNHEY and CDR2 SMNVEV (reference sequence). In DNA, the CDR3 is TGTGCCAGCAGTTCCTTATCCCGGAGAACCTACGAGCAGTACTTC. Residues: CASSSLSRRTYEQYF.

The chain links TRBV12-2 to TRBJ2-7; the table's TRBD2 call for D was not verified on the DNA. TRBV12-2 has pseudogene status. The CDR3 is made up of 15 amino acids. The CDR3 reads CASRPRGGEAYEQYF. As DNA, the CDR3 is TGTGCAAGTCGCCCCCGGGGGGGGGAGGCCTACGAGCAGTACTTC.

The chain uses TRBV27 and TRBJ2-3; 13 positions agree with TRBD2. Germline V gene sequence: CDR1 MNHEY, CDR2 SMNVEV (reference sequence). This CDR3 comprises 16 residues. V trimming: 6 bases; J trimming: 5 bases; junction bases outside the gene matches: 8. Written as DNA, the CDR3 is TGTGCCAGCAGCCGCGGACTAGCGGGAGTGGTAGATACGCAGTATTTT. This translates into CASSRGLAGVVDTQYF.

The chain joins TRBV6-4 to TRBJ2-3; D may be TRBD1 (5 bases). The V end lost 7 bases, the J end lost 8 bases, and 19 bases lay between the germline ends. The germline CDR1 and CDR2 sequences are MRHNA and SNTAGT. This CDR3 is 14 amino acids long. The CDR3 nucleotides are TGTGCCAGCACCGACAACCCTGATCAGGGTACGCAGTATTTT. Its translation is CASTDNPDQGTQYF.

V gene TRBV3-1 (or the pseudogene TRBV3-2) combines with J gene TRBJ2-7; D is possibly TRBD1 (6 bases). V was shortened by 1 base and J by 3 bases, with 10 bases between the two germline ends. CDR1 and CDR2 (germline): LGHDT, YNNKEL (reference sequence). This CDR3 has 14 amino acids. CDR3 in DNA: TGTGCCAGCAGCCAAGCAGGGGAAGACTACGAGCAGTACTTC. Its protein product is CASSQAGEDYEQYF.

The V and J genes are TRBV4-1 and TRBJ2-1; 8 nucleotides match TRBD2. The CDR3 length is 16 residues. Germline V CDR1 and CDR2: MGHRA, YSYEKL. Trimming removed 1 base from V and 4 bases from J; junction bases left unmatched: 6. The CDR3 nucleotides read TGCGCCAGCAGCCAAGTTGGGCGCGGGAGGTACAATGAGCAGTTCTTC. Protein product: CASSQVGRGRYNEQFF.

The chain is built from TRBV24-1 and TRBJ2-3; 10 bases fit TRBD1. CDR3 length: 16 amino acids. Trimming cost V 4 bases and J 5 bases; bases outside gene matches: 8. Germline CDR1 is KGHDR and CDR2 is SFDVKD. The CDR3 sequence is CATSDLDRGQGDTQYF. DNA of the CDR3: TGTGCCACCAGTGACCTAGACAGGGGGCAGGGAGATACGCAGTATTTT.

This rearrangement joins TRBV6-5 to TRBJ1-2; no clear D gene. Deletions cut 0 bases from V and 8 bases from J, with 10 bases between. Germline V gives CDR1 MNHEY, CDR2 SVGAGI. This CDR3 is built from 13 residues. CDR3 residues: CASSYSEGTGYTF. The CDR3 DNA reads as TGTGCCAGCAGTTACTCTGAGGGCACGGGCTACACCTTC.

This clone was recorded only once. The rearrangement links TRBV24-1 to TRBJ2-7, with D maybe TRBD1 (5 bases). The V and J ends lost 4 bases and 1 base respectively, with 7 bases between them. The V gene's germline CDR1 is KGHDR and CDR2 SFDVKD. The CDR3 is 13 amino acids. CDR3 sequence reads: CATSDRQSYEQYF. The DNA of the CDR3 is TGTGCCACCAGTGACCGACAGTCCTACGAGCAGTACTTC.

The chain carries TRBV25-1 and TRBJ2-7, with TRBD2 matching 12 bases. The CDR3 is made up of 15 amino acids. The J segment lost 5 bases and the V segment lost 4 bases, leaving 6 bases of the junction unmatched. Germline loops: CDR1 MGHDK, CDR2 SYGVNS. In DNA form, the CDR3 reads TGTGCCAGCAGTGGTACTCTAGCGGGGGGGGACGAGCAGTACTTC. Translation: CASSGTLAGGDEQYF.

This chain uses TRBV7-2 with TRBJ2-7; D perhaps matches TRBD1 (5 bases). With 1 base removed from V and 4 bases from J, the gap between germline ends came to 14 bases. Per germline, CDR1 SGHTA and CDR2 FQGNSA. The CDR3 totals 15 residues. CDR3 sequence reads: CASSLDGFRQYEQYF. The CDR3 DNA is TGTGCCAGCAGCTTAGATGGGTTTCGACAGTACGAGCAGTACTTC.

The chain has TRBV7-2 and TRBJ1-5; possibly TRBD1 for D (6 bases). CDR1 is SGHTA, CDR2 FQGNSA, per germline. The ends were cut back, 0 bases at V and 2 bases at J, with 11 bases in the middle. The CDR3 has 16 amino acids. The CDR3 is CASSLAGGVGNQPQHF. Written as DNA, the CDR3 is TGTGCCAGCAGCTTAGCTGGGGGCGTCGGCAATCAGCCCCAGCATTTT. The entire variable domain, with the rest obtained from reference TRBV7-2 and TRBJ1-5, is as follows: GAGVSQSPSNKVTEKGKDVELRCDPISGHTALYWYRQSLGQGLEFLIYFQGNSAPDKSGLPSDRFSAERTGGSVSTLTIQRTQQEDSAVYLCASSLAGGVGNQPQHFGDGTRLSIL.